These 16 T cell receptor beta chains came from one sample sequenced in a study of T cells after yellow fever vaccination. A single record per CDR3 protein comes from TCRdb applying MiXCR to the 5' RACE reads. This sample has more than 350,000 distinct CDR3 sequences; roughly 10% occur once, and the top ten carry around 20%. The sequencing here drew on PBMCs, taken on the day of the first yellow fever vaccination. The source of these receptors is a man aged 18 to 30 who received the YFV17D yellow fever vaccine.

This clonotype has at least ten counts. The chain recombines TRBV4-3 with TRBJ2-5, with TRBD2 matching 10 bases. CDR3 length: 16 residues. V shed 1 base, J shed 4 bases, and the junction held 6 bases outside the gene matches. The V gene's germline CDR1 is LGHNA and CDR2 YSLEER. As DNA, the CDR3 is TGCGCCAGCAGCCAAGGAGTAGCGGGGGGCGGAGAGACCCAGTACTTC. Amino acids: CASSQGVAGGGETQYF.

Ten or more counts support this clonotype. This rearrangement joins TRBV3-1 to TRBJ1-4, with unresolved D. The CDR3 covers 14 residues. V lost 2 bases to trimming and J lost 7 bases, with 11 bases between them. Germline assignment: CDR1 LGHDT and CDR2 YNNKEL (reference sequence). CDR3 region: CASSQNSNSEKLFF. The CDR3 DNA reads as TGTGCCAGCAGCCAAAACAGTAACAGTGAAAAACTGTTTTTT.

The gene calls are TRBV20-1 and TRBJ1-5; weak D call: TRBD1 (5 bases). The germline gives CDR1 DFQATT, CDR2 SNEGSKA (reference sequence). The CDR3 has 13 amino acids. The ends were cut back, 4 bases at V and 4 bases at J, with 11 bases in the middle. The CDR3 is CSAKVQANQPQHF. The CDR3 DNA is TGCAGTGCTAAGGTACAGGCAAATCAGCCCCAGCATTTT.

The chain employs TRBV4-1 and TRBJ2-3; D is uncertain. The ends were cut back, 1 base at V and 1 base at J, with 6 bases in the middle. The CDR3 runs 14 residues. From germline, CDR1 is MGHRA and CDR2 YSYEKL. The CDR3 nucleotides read TGCGCCAGCAGCCAAGTTTCCGGCACAGATACGCAGTATTTT. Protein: CASSQVSGTDTQYF.

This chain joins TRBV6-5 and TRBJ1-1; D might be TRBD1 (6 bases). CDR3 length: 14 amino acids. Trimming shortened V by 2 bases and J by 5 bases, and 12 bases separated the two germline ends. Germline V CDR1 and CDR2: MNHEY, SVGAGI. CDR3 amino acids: CASSYRDMRTEAFF. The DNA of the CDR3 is TGTGCCAGCAGTTACCGGGACATGAGAACTGAAGCTTTCTTT.

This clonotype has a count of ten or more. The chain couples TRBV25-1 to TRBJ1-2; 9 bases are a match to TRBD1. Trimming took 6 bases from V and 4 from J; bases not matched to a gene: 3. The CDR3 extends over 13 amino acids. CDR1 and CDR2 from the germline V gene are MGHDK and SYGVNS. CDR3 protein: CASSEQGAYGYTF. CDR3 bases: TGTGCCAGCAGCGAACAGGGGGCCTATGGCTACACCTTC.

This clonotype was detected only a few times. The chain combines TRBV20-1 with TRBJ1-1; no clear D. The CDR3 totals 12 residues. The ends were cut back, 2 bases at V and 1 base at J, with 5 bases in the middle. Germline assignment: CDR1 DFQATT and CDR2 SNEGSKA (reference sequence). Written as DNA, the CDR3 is TGCAGTGCTAGATATACGAACACTGAAGCTTTCTTT. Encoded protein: CSARYTNTEAFF.

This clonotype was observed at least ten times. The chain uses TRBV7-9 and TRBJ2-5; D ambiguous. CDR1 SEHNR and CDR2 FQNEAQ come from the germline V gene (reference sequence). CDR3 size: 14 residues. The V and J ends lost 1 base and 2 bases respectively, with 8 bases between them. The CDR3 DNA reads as TGTGCCAGCAGCTTAGTGCCCCCGCAAGAGACCCAGTACTTC. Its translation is CASSLVPPQETQYF.

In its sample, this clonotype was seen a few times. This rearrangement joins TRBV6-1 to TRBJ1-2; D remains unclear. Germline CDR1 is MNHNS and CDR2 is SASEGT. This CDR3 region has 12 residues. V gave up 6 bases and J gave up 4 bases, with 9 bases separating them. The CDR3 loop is CASRAEIYGYTF. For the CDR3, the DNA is TGTGCCAGCAGGGCAGAGATCTATGGCTACACCTTC.

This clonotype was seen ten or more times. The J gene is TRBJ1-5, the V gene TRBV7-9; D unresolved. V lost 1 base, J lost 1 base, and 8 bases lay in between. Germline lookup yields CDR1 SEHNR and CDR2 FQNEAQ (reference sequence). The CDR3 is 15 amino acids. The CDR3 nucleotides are TGTGCCAGCAGCTTAGGGATTGTGAGCAATCAGCCCCAGCATTTT. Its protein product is CASSLGIVSNQPQHF. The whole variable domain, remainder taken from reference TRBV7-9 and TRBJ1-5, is DTGVSQNPRHKITKRGQNVTFRCDPISEHNRLYWYRQTLGQGPEFLTYFQNEAQLEKSRLLSDRFSAERPKGSFSTLEIQRTEQGDSAMYLCASSLGIVSNQPQHFGDGTRLSIL.

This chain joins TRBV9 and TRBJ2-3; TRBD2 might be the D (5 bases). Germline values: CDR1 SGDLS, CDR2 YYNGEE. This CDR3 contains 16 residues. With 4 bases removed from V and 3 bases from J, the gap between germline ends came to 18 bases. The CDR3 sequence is CASSSHPLVGTDTQYF. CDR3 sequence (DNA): TGTGCCAGCAGCTCCCACCCACTAGTGGGGACAGATACGCAGTATTTT.

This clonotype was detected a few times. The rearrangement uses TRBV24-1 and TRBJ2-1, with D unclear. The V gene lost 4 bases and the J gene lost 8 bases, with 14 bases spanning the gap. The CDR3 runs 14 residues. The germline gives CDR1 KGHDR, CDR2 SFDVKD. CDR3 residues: CATSEAQTNHEQFF. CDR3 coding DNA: TGTGCCACCAGTGAAGCCCAGACAAATCATGAGCAGTTCTTC.

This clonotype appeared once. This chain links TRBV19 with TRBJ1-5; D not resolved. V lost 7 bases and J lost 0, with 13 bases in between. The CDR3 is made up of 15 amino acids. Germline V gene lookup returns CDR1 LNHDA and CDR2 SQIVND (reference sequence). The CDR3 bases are TGTGCCAGTATCCCTATTGGAGGTAGCAATCAGCCCCAGCATTTT. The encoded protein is CASIPIGGSNQPQHF.

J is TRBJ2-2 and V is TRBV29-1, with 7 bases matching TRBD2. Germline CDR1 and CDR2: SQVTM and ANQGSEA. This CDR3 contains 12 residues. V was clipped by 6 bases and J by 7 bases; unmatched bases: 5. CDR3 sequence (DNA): TGCAGCGTACCTCGGGGGGACGGGGAGCTGTTTTTT. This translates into CSVPRGDGELFF.

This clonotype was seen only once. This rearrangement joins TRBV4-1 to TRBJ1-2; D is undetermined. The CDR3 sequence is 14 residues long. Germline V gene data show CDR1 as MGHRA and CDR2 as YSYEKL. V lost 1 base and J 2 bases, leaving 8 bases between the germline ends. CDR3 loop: CASSQASGNYGYTF. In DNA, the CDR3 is TGCGCCAGCAGCCAAGCATCCGGGAACTATGGCTACACCTTC.

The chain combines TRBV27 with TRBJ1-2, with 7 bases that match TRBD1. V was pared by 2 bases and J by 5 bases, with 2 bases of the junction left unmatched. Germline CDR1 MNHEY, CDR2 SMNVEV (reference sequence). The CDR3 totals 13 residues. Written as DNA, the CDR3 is TGTGCCAGCAGTTTAACAGGGGAATATGGCTACACCTTC. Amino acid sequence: CASSLTGEYGYTF.